This is a list of T cell receptor beta chains from one sample in a study of liver allograft versus peripheral blood T cells. Each CDR3 protein is one row after TCRdb ran MiXCR on the reads. The table shows some 9,000 distinct CDR3 sequences, with roughly a quarter occurring only once. The receptor set was obtained from a human patient who had a liver transplant. T cells may partly derive from the graft donor. Both conserved end residues are part of each CDR3. The order of the fields is J gene, clone size, D gene, V gene, CDR3 DNA, CDR3 protein. The D gene is left open where the match is weak. Size is omitted from some rows. Given values are once, few, many or a class for expanded clones.

J: TRBJ1-2
size: medium-sized
D: TRBD1
V: TRBV6-2/TRBV6-3
DNA: TGTGCCAGCAGCACCAACCTCGGGACAGGGAACTATGGCTACACCTTC
CDR3: CASSTNLGTGNYGYTF

J: TRBJ2-7
size: NA
D: NA
V: TRBV6-1
DNA: TGTGCCAGCAGGGAGACAGCGTACGAGCAGTACTTC
CDR3: CASRETAYEQYF

J: TRBJ2-3
size: once
D: NA
V: TRBV2
DNA: TGTGCCAGCAGGATAAGCACAGATACGCAGTATTTT
CDR3: CASRISTDTQYF

J: TRBJ2-4
size: NA
D: TRBD1
V: TRBV20-1
DNA: TGCAGTGCTCCCCTCGGAGGACAGGGAAGTGACATTCAGTACTTC
CDR3: CSAPLGGQGSDIQYF

J: TRBJ1-2
size: medium-sized
D: NA
V: TRBV28
DNA: TGTGCCAGCGACCTGGGGCAGACGAATGGCTACACCTTC
CDR3: CASDLGQTNGYTF

J: TRBJ1-4
size: NA
D: TRBD1
V: TRBV6-1
DNA: TGTGCCAGCAGTCCGACAGGGGGGAGGGAAAAACTGTTTTTT
CDR3: CASSPTGGREKLFF

J: TRBJ1-1
size: medium-sized
D: NA
V: TRBV27
DNA: TGTGCCAGCAGGATGACAGGTAACACTGAAGCTTTCTTT
CDR3: CASRMTGNTEAFF

J: TRBJ1-1
size: few
D: NA
V: TRBV12-3/TRBV12-4
DNA: TGTGCCAGCAGTTTACGAGTAGGGACTGAAGCTTTCTTT
CDR3: CASSLRVGTEAFF

J: TRBJ2-7
size: few
D: NA
V: TRBV7-9
DNA: TGTGCCAGCAGCTTAGATGCAGGGGACGAGCAGTACTTC
CDR3: CASSLDAGDEQYF

J: TRBJ2-7
size: NA
D: NA
V: TRBV29-1
DNA: TGCAGCGTTTCAGAAACCTACGAGCAGTACTTC
CDR3: CSVSETYEQYF

J: TRBJ1-4
size: NA
D: TRBD1
V: TRBV6-6
DNA: TGTGCCAGCAGTTACCGGACAGGGGGAGATGAAAAACTGTTTTTT
CDR3: CASSYRTGGDEKLFF

J: TRBJ1-2
size: NA
D: NA
V: TRBV18
DNA: TGTGCCAGCTCACCACCGGACGGGCCATTTAACTATGGCTACACCTTC
CDR3: CASSPPDGPFNYGYTF

J: TRBJ2-1
size: NA
D: TRBD1
V: TRBV7-3
DNA: TGTGCCAGCAGCTTCGACAGGGGAAATGAGCAGTTCTTC
CDR3: CASSFDRGNEQFF

J: TRBJ2-3
size: many
D: NA
V: TRBV7-9
DNA: TGTGCCAGCAGCTCTCAGGACAGAAAAGGATCAGATACGCAGTATTTT
CDR3: CASSSQDRKGSDTQYF

J: TRBJ2-7
size: medium-sized
D: TRBD1
V: TRBV30
DNA: TGTGCCTGGAGGGACAGGGGGTACGGCGAGCAGTACTTC
CDR3: CAWRDRGYGEQYF

J: TRBJ2-7
size: NA
D: TRBD2
V: TRBV18
DNA: TGTGCCAGCTCCTATTTCGGACTAGATGGGGACGAGCAGTACTTC
CDR3: CASSYFGLDGDEQYF

J: TRBJ1-2
size: medium-sized
D: TRBD1
V: TRBV6-6
DNA: TGTGCCAGCACCCACCTTAGGGCCGGGACAGGGCCATTGGGCTACACCTTC
CDR3: CASTHLRAGTGPLGYTF

J: TRBJ1-1
size: NA
D: TRBD1
V: TRBV3-1
DNA: TGTGCGGTAGGACAGGGAAACACTGAAGCTTTCTTT
CDR3: CAVGQGNTEAFF

J: TRBJ1-1
size: few
D: NA
V: TRBV12-3/TRBV12-4
DNA: TGTGCCAGCAGTTTCAAACGTTGGTCTGAAGCTTTCTTT
CDR3: CASSFKRWSEAFF

J: TRBJ2-5
size: NA
D: TRBD1
V: TRBV20-1
DNA: TGCAGTGCTAGTGGACAGGACCAAGAGACCCAGTACTTC
CDR3: CSASGQDQETQYF

J: TRBJ1-5
size: many
D: NA
V: TRBV20-1
DNA: TGCAGTGCCAAACGGGGGGCCGGGGTAGGGGAGCCCCAGCATTTT
CDR3: CSAKRGAGVGEPQHF

J: TRBJ2-3
size: medium-sized
D: TRBD1
V: TRBV19
DNA: TGTGCCAGTAGTGTTGGGACAGGTACTGCAGATACGCAGTATTTT
CDR3: CASSVGTGTADTQYF

J: TRBJ2-1
size: NA
D: NA
V: TRBV20-1
DNA: TGCAGTGCTCCTGCCAGCACCCCCTACAATGAGCAGTTCTTC
CDR3: CSAPASTPYNEQFF

J: TRBJ1-1
size: NA
D: NA
V: TRBV7-2
DNA: TGTGCCAGCATGGGGAACACTGAAGCTTTCTTT
CDR3: CASMGNTEAFF

J: TRBJ2-7
size: medium-sized
D: NA
V: TRBV19
DNA: TGTGCCAGTAGCCAGACACAAAACGAGCAGTACTTC
CDR3: CASSQTQNEQYF

J: TRBJ1-1
size: medium-sized
D: NA
V: TRBV15
DNA: TGTGCCACCAGCAGAGATCGGAGGGGGAACACTGAAGCTTTCTTT
CDR3: CATSRDRRGNTEAFF

J: TRBJ2-3
size: NA
D: TRBD1
V: TRBV18
DNA: TGTGCCAGCTCACCAGGGGGACAGGGAGGAGATACGCAGTATTTT
CDR3: CASSPGGQGGDTQYF

J: TRBJ2-2
size: medium-sized
D: NA
V: TRBV6-1
DNA: TGTGCCAGCTGGGTGATGACAGGAAACACCGGGGAGCTGTTTTTT
CDR3: CASWVMTGNTGELFF

J: TRBJ1-3
size: many
D: NA
V: TRBV30
DNA: TGTGCCTGCCTCGGGGACACTGGAAACACCATATATTTT
CDR3: CACLGDTGNTIYF

J: TRBJ2-7
size: NA
D: NA
V: TRBV19
DNA: TGTGCCAGTAGTTCCCAACTACACTTCCTAGCCTACGAGCAGTACTTC
CDR3: CASSSQLHFLAYEQYF

J: TRBJ2-7
size: many
D: NA
V: TRBV27
DNA: TGTGCCAGCAGTCCCCTGATTTCCTACGAGCAGTACTTC
CDR3: CASSPLISYEQYF

J: TRBJ2-3
size: many
D: TRBD1
V: TRBV29-1
DNA: TGCAGCGTTGGGGGGACAGGGGCCTTCACAGATACGCAGTATTTT
CDR3: CSVGGTGAFTDTQYF

J: TRBJ1-1
size: NA
D: NA
V: TRBV6-5
DNA: TGTGCCAGCAGTTACTCGGGGTGGACTGAAGCTTTCTTT
CDR3: CASSYSGWTEAFF

J: TRBJ2-1
size: many
D: NA
V: TRBV9
DNA: TGTGCCAGCAGCGTAGTTGGGGGTGAGCAGTTCTTC
CDR3: CASSVVGGEQFF

J: TRBJ2-3
size: medium-sized
D: TRBD2
V: TRBV19
DNA: TGTGCCAGTACCCCTAGCCCCGGACTAGCGGGGAATACGCAGTATTTT
CDR3: CASTPSPGLAGNTQYF

J: TRBJ2-1
size: many
D: TRBD2
V: TRBV7-9
DNA: TGTGCCAGCAGCCCTAGGACTAGCGGGAGCTCCTACAATGAGCAGTTCTTC
CDR3: CASSPRTSGSSYNEQFF

J: TRBJ1-1
size: NA
D: NA
V: TRBV7-2
DNA: TGTGCCAGCAGCCTCCAGGGTAACACTGAAGCTTTCTTT
CDR3: CASSLQGNTEAFF

J: TRBJ1-4
size: NA
D: NA
V: TRBV9
DNA: TGTGCCAGCAGCGTAGAAGGGTCCACCGGGAGCAAAACTGTTTTT
CDR3: CASSVEGSTGSKTVF

J: TRBJ2-1
size: few
D: NA
V: TRBV20-1
DNA: TGCAGTGCTCCCCGGCCACCGAGTTACAATGAGCAGTTCTTC
CDR3: CSAPRPPSYNEQFF

J: TRBJ2-1
size: few
D: TRBD2
V: TRBV20-1
DNA: TGCAGTGCTCCCCAGAGCGGGGGGACGAACAATGAGCAGTTCTTC
CDR3: CSAPQSGGTNNEQFF

J: TRBJ2-1
size: medium-sized
D: NA
V: TRBV14
DNA: TGTGCCAGCAGCCAAGCCAGGAATTCACGGGATGGTGTGCAGTTCTTC
CDR3: CASSQARNSRDGVQFF

J: TRBJ1-4
size: few
D: NA
V: TRBV3-1
DNA: TGTGCCAGCAGCCAAGATCGGCAGGGTTCTAATGAAAAACTGTTTTTT
CDR3: CASSQDRQGSNEKLFF

J: TRBJ1-5
size: medium-sized
D: NA
V: TRBV20-1
DNA: TGCAGTGCTAGCGCTCTTGGGAATCAGCCCCAGCATTTT
CDR3: CSASALGNQPQHF

J: TRBJ1-3
size: medium-sized
D: NA
V: TRBV18
DNA: TGTGCCAGCTCACCGGCTGGAAACACCATATATTTT
CDR3: CASSPAGNTIYF